This TCR beta chain was sequenced in a study of blood T cell repertoires in COVID-19. Clones were read by immunoSEQ multiplex PCR, and TCRdb kept only the in-frame ones, dropping some. Here the sample spans about 290,000 clones, about nine tenths being singletons. The germline V gene has CDR1 MNHNS and CDR2 SASEGT. V was clipped by 2 bases and J by 8 bases; unmatched bases: 14. This CDR3 spans 17 amino acids. The sample holds a few counts of this clone. Sequenced input: peripheral blood. The sequence was collected from a woman in her thirties with active or convalescent COVID-19. The chain carries TRBV6-1 and TRBJ1-2; 10 bases match TRBD1. The CDR3 DNA is TGTGCCAGCAGTGAACTTTCCGACAGGGGGCGGATCCCAGGCTACACCTTC. Translation: CASSELSDRGRIPGYTF.